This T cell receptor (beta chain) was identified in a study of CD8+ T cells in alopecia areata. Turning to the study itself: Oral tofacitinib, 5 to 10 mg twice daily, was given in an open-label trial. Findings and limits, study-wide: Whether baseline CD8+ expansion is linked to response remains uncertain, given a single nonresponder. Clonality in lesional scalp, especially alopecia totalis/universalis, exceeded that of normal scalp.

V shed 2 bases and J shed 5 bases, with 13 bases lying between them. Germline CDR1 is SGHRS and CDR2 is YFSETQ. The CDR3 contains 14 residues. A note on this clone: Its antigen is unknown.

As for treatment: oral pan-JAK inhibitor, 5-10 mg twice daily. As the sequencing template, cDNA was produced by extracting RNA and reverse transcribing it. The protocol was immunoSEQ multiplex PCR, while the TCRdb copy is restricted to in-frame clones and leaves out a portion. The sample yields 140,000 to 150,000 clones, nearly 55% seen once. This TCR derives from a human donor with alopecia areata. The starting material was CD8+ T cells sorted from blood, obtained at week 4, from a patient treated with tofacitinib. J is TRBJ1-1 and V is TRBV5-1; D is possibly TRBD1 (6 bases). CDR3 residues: CASSFGTPRTEAFF. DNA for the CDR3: TGCGCCAGCAGCTTTGGGACACCTAGAACTGAAGCTTTCTTT. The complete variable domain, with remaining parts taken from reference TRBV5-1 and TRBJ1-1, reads KAGVTQTPRYLIKTRGQQVTLSCSPISGHRSVSWYQQTPGQGLQFLFEYFSETQRNKGNFPGRFSGRQFSNSRSEMNVSTLELGDSALYLCASSFGTPRTEAFFGQGTRLTVV.